Following are 23 T cell receptor beta chains from one sample sequenced in a study of T cells in Graves' hyperthyroidism and ophthalmopathy. There were TCR beta CDR3 regions amplified from RNA transcripts. The TCR CDR3 was amplified in a first-round RT-PCR using the HTBI primer set. TCRdb redid the calling of the multiplex PCR reads with MiXCR, one entry per CDR3 protein. Of 750,000 to 900,000 distinct CDR3 sequences listed, more than 30% are singletons. Sequencing was carried out using blood. All receptors derive from a man aged 18 to 29 with Graves' hyperthyroidism.

The chain links TRBV7-6 to TRBJ2-7, with a tentative D call TRBD1 (6 bases). The CDR3 contains 16 residues. Trimming stripped 4 bases from V and 1 base from J, with 17 bases between. Germline loops: CDR1 SGHVS, CDR2 FNYEAQ. The CDR3 here is CASSSTRDIGSYEQYF. The CDR3 DNA reads as TGTGCCAGCAGCTCGACCCGGGACATCGGGTCCTACGAGCAGTACTTC.

As regards this clonotype: With a much larger clone just one base away, this may be a read error. V is TRBV7-9 and J is TRBJ2-2; D remains ambiguous. CDR1 and CDR2 (germline): SEHNR, FQNEAQ (reference sequence). There are 16 residues in the CDR3. Trimming removed 1 base from V and 5 bases from J, with 14 bases in between. Written as DNA, the CDR3 is TGTGCCAGCAGCTTAGTGGGCGGCAGCGAAACCGGGGAGCTGTTTTTT. It translates to CASSLVGGSETGELFF.

V is TRBV7-2 and J is TRBJ1-2; tentatively, D is TRBD1 (6 bases). Germline loops: CDR1 SGHTA, CDR2 FQGNSA. V was clipped by 5 bases and J by 4 bases, with 17 bases between them. This CDR3 has 15 amino acids. The CDR3 region is CASSRTRGDGYGYTF. The CDR3 DNA follows: TGTGCCAGCAGCCGAACGAGGGGGGACGGCTATGGCTACACCTTC.

This clonotype occurred many times. The chain couples TRBV29-1 to TRBJ2-5, with TRBD1 matching over 7 bases. Trimming took 5 bases from V and 2 from J; bases not matched to a gene: 11. Germline-derived CDR1 and CDR2 are SQVTM and ANQGSEA. The CDR3 runs 15 residues. The CDR3, as DNA: TGCAGCGTTTTTCAGGGCTGGGGACAGCAAGAGACCCAGTACTTC. This gives the protein CSVFQGWGQQETQYF.

The chain has TRBV29-1 and TRBJ1-4; D unclear. This CDR3 has 12 residues. Germline-derived CDR1 and CDR2 are SQVTM and ANQGSEA. The V gene lost 5 bases and the J gene lost 8 bases, with 12 bases spanning the gap. In DNA form, the CDR3 reads TGCAGCGTTCTGGGCAATGGGGAAAAACTGTTTTTT. Translating gives CSVLGNGEKLFF.

This rearrangement joins TRBV7-2 to TRBJ2-7; 8 nucleotides match TRBD2. The CDR3 loop spans 14 amino acids. Germline CDR1 and CDR2: SGHTA and FQGNSA. Trimming cost V 2 bases and J 4 bases; bases outside gene matches: 4. CDR3 sequence reads: CASSLSGSMYEQYF. The DNA for the CDR3 is TGTGCCAGCAGCTTAAGCGGGAGTATGTACGAGCAGTACTTC.

The chain recombines TRBV29-1 with TRBJ2-3, with D tentatively TRBD2 (6 bases). Germline loops: CDR1 SQVTM, CDR2 ANQGSEA. The CDR3 spans 13 residues. Trimming cost V 7 bases and J 5 bases, with 16 bases left between them. This chain's CDR3 is CSAPVGSIDTQYF. DNA of the CDR3: TGCAGCGCCCCGGTCGGGAGTATAGATACGCAGTATTTT.

This chain joins TRBV6-5 and TRBJ2-5, with no clear D. The germline CDR1 and CDR2 sequences are MNHEY and SVGAGI. Trimming shortened V by 5 bases and J by 5 bases, and 12 bases separated the two germline ends. The CDR3 length is 13 residues. CDR3 DNA sequence: TGTGCCAGCAGTGCCCCGGCACTGGAGACCCAGTACTTC. Amino acid sequence: CASSAPALETQYF.

This clonotype was counted only a few times. V and J are TRBV2 and TRBJ1-1, with 7 bases identical to TRBD1. The CDR3 covers 14 residues. V lost 11 bases to trimming and J lost 0 bases; unmatched junction nucleotides: 9. Germline CDR1 reads SNHLY; CDR2 reads FYNNEI. The CDR3 region is CAGDEQGMNTEAFF. The CDR3 coding sequence is TGTGCCGGCGACGAACAGGGGATGAACACTGAAGCTTTCTTT.

The rearrangement uses TRBV7-6 and TRBJ1-2, with D hard to call. V was trimmed by 3 bases and J by 1 base, leaving 6 bases between them. The CDR3 has 13 amino acids. Germline values: CDR1 SGHVS, CDR2 FNYEAQ. CDR3 residues: CASSLGYNYGYTF. CDR3 bases: TGTGCCAGCAGCTTGGGGTATAACTATGGCTACACCTTC.

The sample holds a few counts of this clonotype. The chain is built from TRBV12-3 or TRBV12-4 and TRBJ2-7, with D possibly matching TRBD1 (6 bases). The CDR3 is made up of 16 amino acids. Trimming stripped 4 bases from V and 0 bases from J, with 16 bases between. CDR3 DNA: TGTGCCAGCAGTTACGGGACACCCGACGGCTCCTACGAGCAGTACTTC. Translated, it gives CASSYGTPDGSYEQYF.

This clonotype was observed many times. The gene calls are TRBV19 and TRBJ2-5; D is perhaps TRBD2 (6 bases). CDR1 LNHDA and CDR2 SQIVND come from the germline V gene (reference sequence). This CDR3 contains 13 residues. The germline V and J ends were trimmed by 7 bases and 3 bases, with 12 bases remaining between them. CDR3 coding DNA: TGTGCCAGTAAACGGATAGCGGAAGAGACCCAGTACTTC. Amino acid sequence: CASKRIAEETQYF.

The V and J genes are TRBV7-9 and TRBJ2-7; D is unresolved. V was clipped by 1 base and J by 5 bases, with 15 bases between them. The CDR3 has 15 amino acids. Germline CDR1 SEHNR, CDR2 FQNEAQ (reference sequence). CDR3 coding DNA: TGTGCCAGCAGCTTAGGCCGGTCTAGGCTTGACGAGCAGTACTTC. It encodes CASSLGRSRLDEQYF.

There are many counts of this clonotype. The chain combines TRBV15 with TRBJ1-5, with 9 bases matching TRBD1. V lost 9 bases, J lost 4 bases, and 4 bases stayed unmatched. The CDR3 contains 13 residues. Germline V gives CDR1 LNHNV, CDR2 YYDKDF (reference sequence). CDR3 residues: CATAQGANQPQHF. DNA of the CDR3: TGTGCCACAGCACAGGGGGCGAATCAGCCCCAGCATTTT.

This chain links TRBV20-1 with TRBJ1-2; D not certain. The germline V gene has CDR1 DFQATT and CDR2 SNEGSKA (reference sequence). The CDR3 totals 12 residues. V dropped 6 bases and J dropped 8 bases, with 16 bases sitting between them. The CDR3 DNA reads TGCAGTGCCGGGAACCGGGGTTGGGGCTACACCTTC. Its translation is CSAGNRGWGYTF.

CDR3 region: CASSLDWTDGAGNTIYF. CDR3 coding DNA: TGTGCCAGCAGCTTGGACTGGACAGACGGGGCTGGAAACACCATATATTTT. The V and J genes are TRBV7-2 and TRBJ1-3; weak D call: TRBD1 (6 bases). CDR3 length: 17 residues. Between the trimmed V and J ends, which lost 3 bases and 2 bases, there was a span of 17 bases. Germline V lookup: CDR1 SGHTA, CDR2 FQGNSA. The full variable domain, completed using reference TRBV7-2 and TRBJ1-3, is GAGVSQSPSNKVTEKGKDVELRCDPISGHTALYWYRQSLGQGLEFLIYFQGNSAPDKSGLPSDRFSAERTGGSVSTLTIQRTQQEDSAVYLCASSLDWTDGAGNTIYFGEGSWLTVV.

At least ten counts were recorded for this clonotype. The chain's CDR3 is CASSSGPETQYF. The CDR3 DNA follows: TGTGCCAGCAGCTCAGGGCCGGAGACCCAGTACTTC. The chain employs TRBV6-5 and TRBJ2-5; tentatively, D is TRBD1 (5 bases). Trimming cost V 6 bases and J 5 bases, with 10 bases left between them. This CDR3 contains 12 residues. The germline V gene encodes CDR1 MNHEY and CDR2 SVGAGI.

The chain has TRBV6-1 and TRBJ1-6, with D hard to call. V dropped 5 bases and J dropped 10 bases, with 15 bases sitting between them. The CDR3 extends over 14 amino acids. From germline, CDR1 is MNHNS and CDR2 SASEGT. The CDR3 loop reads CASSYGNSRSPLHF. The CDR3, as DNA: TGTGCCAGCAGTTACGGGAACAGCAGATCACCCCTCCACTTT.

This clonotype has just a few counts. The junction shows a germline mismatch at one end, possibly a read error. CDR3 DNA sequence: TGTGCCAGCAATGAACAGGGATATTTCACTGAAGCTTTCTTT. Encoded protein: CASNEQGYFTEAFF. The chain combines TRBV2 with TRBJ1-1; TRBD1 might be the D (6 bases). The length of the CDR3 is 14 residues. The germline gives CDR1 SNHLY, CDR2 FYNNEI.

This clonotype was seen at least ten times. The chain combines TRBV9 with TRBJ1-1, with D possibly being TRBD1 (5 bases). The CDR3 has 15 residues. Trimming took 0 bases from V and 1 from J, leaving 10 bases between them. CDR1 and CDR2 (germline): SGDLS, YYNGEE. The CDR3 region has the DNA TGTGCCAGCAGCGTAGTGAGGGGTCAGAACACTGAAGCTTTCTTT. It yields the protein CASSVVRGQNTEAFF.

V usage is TRBV7-9 and J usage is TRBJ2-7; D unresolved. Germline values: CDR1 SEHNR, CDR2 FQNEAQ (reference sequence). Trimming pared 3 bases from V and 7 bases from J, leaving 7 bases between. This CDR3 has 11 residues. For the CDR3, the DNA is TGTGCCAGCAGCTTTTACATTGAGCAGTACTTC. This gives the protein CASSFYIEQYF. Variable domain in full (rest from reference TRBV7-9 and TRBJ2-7): DTGVSQNPRHKITKRGQNVTFRCDPISEHNRLYWYRQTLGQGPEFLTYFQNEAQLEKSRLLSDRFSAERPKGSFSTLEIQRTEQGDSAMYLCASSFYIEQYFGPGTRLTVT.

The chain joins TRBV29-1 to TRBJ1-2; no clear D. Trimming took off 0 bases at V and 8 bases at J, with 7 bases between the two ends. The CDR3 sequence is 11 residues long. Germline CDR1 SQVTM, CDR2 ANQGSEA. CDR3 nucleotide sequence: TGCAGCGTTGAAGATCTTGGGGGCTACACCTTC. Its protein is CSVEDLGGYTF.

This clonotype was detected a few times. The CDR3 bases are TGTGCCAGCAGCCCTCCCAGCGGGGGGGCAGAGGAGACCCAGTACTTC. Its protein product is CASSPPSGGAEETQYF. The chain employs TRBV4-2 and TRBJ2-5; TRBD2 matches at 10 bases. CDR1 is LGHNA, CDR2 YNFKEQ, per germline. Unmatched junction bases numbered 10, after V lost 4 bases and J lost 5 bases. This CDR3 is 16 amino acids long.